This T cell receptor beta chain derives from a study of cytomegalovirus exposure and HLA in healthy donors. Study-level points and caveats: Across donors, presence/absence analyses took sequencing depth to be roughly uniform. Under in vitro conditions, three CMV-associated chains were confirmed as specific for CMV antigens. Both high specificity and high sensitivity reportedly marked the classifier's diagnosis of cytomegalovirus status.

About this clone: Its specificity is unknown.

This CDR3 contains 15 residues. The germline CDR1 and CDR2 sequences are SGHTA and FQGNSA. J was trimmed by 7 bases and V by 0 bases; bases with no gene match: 1. This donor's record omits CMV serostatus. The primer mix had 60 Vbeta and 13 Jbeta primers. Clones were read by immunoSEQ multiplex PCR, and TCRdb kept only the in-frame ones, dropping some. The table includes under 200,000 clones, 75% to 90% detected once. Material: PBMCs. This TCR was sampled from a human donor in good health. The V call is TRBV7-2, the J call TRBJ1-6; 9 bases are shared with TRBD1. The CDR3 region is CASSLAQGANSPLHF. The CDR3 DNA reads TGTGCCAGCAGCTTAGCACAGGGGGCAAATTCACCCCTCCACTTT.